The clone carrying this T cell receptor (beta chain) was observed a handful of times. Its antigen remains unknown. TCRdb recomputed calls from the 5' RACE reads with MiXCR, one row per CDR3 protein. Altogether a few hundred thousand distinct CDR3 sequences are present, roughly 24% being singletons, with the ten largest covering around 9%. The data stem from a study of T-cell memory formation after mild COVID-19. On the study more broadly: For the most part, TCR clusters were specific to one donor. Study-level findings and limits: Clones which contracted sat mainly in CM and EM if CD4+, and in EMRA if CD8+. Contracting clones from day 15 to 85 had balanced CD4/CD8; later expanders favoured CD4+.

Trimming removed 0 bases from V and 3 bases from J, with 10 bases in between. Germline V gene sequence: CDR1 LGHDT, CDR2 YNNKEL (reference sequence). The CDR3 is 15 residues long. Sequenced material: PBMCs or a T cell subset sorted from them (not recorded which). The clonotype comes from an adult woman who had mild COVID-19 (a few samples of this study predate the infection). Cell type and time point are not known. The genes are TRBV3-1 and TRBJ2-3; D gene ambiguous. The CDR3 sequence is CASSQDSSRTDTQYF. In DNA, the CDR3 is TGTGCCAGCAGCCAAGATAGTTCTAGGACAGATACGCAGTATTTT.